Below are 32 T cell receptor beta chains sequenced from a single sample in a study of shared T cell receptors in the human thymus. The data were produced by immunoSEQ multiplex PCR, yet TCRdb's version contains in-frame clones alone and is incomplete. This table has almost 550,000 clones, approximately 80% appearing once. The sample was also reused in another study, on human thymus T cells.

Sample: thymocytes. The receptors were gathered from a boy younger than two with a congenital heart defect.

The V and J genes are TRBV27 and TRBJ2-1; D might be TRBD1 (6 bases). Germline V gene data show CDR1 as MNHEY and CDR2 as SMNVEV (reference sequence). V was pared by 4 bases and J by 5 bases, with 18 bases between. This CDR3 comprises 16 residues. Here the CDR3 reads CASSSPQGNKDNEQFF. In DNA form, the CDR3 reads TGTGCCAGCAGTTCCCCCCAGGGGAACAAAGACAATGAGCAGTTCTTC.

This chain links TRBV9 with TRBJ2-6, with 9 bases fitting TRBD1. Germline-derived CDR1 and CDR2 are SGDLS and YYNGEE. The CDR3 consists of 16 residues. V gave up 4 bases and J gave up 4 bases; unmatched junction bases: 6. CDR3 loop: CASSQGQGSGANVLTF. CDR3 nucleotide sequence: TGTGCCAGCAGCCAAGGACAGGGGTCAGGGGCCAACGTCCTGACTTTC.

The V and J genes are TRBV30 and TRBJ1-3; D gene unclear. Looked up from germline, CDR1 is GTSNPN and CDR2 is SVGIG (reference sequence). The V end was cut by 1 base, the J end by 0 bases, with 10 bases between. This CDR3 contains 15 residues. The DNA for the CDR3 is TGTGCCTGGAGTGGGAGAGGCTACTCTGGAAACACCATATATTTT. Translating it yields CAWSGRGYSGNTIYF.

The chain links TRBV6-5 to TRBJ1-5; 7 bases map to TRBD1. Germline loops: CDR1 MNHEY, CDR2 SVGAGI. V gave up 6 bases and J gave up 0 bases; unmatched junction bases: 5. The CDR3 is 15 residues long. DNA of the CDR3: TGTGCCAGCAGGGGACAGCCCTATAGCAATCAGCCCCAGCATTTT. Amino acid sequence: CASRGQPYSNQPQHF.

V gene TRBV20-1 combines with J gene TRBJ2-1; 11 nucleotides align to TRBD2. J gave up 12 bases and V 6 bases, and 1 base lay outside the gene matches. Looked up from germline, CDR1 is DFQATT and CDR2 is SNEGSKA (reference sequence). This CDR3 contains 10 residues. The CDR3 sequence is CSAGLAGQFF. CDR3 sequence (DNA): TGCAGTGCCGGACTAGCGGGGCAGTTCTTC.

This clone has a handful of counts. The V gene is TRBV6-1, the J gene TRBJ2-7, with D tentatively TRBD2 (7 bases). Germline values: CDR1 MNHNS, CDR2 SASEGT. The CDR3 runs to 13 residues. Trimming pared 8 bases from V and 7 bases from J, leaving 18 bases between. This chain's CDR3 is CASGEGQGREQYF. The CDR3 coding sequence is TGTGCCAGCGGGGAGGGTCAGGGGAGGGAGCAGTACTTC.

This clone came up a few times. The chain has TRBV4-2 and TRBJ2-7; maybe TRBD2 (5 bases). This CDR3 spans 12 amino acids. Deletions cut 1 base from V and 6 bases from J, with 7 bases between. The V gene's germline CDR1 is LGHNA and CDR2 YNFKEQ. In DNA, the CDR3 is TGTGCCAGCAGCCAAGGCGAGGGCGAGCAGTACTTC. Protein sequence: CASSQGEGEQYF.

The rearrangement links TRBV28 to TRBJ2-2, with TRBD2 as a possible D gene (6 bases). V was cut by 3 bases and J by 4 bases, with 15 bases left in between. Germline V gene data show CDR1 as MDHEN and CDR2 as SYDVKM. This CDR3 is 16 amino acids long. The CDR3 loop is CASSFSPGRGTGELFF. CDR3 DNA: TGTGCCAGCAGTTTCTCCCCAGGGCGGGGCACCGGGGAGCTGTTTTTT.

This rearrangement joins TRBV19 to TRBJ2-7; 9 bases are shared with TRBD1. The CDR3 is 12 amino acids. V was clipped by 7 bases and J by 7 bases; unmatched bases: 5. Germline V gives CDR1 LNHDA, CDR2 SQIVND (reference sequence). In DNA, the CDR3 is TGTGCCAGTAATGACAGGGGGGGGGAGCAGTACTTC. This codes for CASNDRGGEQYF.

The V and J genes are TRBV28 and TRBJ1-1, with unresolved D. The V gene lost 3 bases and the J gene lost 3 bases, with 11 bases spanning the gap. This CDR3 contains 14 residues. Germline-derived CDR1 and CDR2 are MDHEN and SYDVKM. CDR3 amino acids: CASSFRSGDTEAFF. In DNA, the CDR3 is TGTGCCAGCAGTTTTAGGTCAGGCGACACTGAAGCTTTCTTT.

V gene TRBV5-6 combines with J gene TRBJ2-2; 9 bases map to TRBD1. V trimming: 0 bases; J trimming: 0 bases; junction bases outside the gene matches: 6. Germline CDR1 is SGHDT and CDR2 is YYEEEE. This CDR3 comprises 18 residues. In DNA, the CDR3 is TGTGCCAGCAGCTTGGGTTACAGGGGGCTAGCGAACACCGGGGAGCTGTTTTTT. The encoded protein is CASSLGYRGLANTGELFF.

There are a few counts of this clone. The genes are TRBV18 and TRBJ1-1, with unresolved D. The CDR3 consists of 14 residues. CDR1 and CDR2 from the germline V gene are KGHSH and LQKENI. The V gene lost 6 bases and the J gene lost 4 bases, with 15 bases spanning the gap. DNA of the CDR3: TGTGCCAGCTCGGTTTGGGCGAGCGGCACTGAAGCTTTCTTT. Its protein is CASSVWASGTEAFF.

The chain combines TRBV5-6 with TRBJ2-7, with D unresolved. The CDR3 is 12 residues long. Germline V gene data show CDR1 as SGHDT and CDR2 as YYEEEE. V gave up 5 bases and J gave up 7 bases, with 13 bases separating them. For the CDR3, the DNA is TGTGCCAGCAGTCGGTTTAGCCGGGAGCAGTACTTC. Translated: CASSRFSREQYF. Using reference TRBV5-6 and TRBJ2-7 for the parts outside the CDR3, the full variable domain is DAGVTQSPTHLIKTRGQQVTLRCSPKSGHDTVSWYQQALGQGPQFIFQYYEEEERQRGNFPDRFSGHQFPNYSSELNVNALLLGDSALYLCASSRFSREQYFGPGTRLTVT.

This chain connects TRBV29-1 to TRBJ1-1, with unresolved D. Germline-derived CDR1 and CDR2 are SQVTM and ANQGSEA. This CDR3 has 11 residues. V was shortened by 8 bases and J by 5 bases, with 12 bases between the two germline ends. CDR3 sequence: CSPVQRTEAFF. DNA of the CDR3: TGCAGCCCCGTGCAGAGGACTGAAGCTTTCTTT.

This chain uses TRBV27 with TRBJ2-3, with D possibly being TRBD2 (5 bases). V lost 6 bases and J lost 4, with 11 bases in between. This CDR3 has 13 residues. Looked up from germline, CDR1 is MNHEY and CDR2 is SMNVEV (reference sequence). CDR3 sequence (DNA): TGTGCCAGCAGGCACGGGGTTCCAGATACGCAGTATTTT. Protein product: CASRHGVPDTQYF.

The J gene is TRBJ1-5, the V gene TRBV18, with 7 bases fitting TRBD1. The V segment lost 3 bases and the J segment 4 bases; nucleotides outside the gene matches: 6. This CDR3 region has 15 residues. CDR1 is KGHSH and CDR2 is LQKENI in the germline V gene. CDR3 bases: TGTGCCAGCTCACCCCGGGACAGCCCTAATCAGCCCCAGCATTTT. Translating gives CASSPRDSPNQPQHF.

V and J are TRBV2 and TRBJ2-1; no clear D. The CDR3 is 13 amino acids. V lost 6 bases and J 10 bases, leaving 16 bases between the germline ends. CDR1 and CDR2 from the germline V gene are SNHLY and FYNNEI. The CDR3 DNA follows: TGTGCCAGCAGAGACCCACCCCTAGAGGAGCAGTTCTTC. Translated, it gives CASRDPPLEEQFF.

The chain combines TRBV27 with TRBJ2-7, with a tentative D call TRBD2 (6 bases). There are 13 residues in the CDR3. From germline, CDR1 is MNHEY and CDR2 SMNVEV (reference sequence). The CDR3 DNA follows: TGTGCTTGCAGGGACTCTAGCTCCTACGAGCAGTACTTC. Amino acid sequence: CACRDSSSYEQYF.

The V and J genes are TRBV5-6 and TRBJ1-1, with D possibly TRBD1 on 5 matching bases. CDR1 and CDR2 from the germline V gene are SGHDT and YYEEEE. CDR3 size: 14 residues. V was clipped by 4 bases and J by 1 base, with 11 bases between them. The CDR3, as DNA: TGTGCCAGCAGCCCAGGGTGGGGGAACACTGAAGCTTTCTTT. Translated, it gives CASSPGWGNTEAFF. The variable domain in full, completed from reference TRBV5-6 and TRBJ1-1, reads DAGVTQSPTHLIKTRGQQVTLRCSPKSGHDTVSWYQQALGQGPQFIFQYYEEEERQRGNFPDRFSGHQFPNYSSELNVNALLLGDSALYLCASSPGWGNTEAFFGQGTRLTVV.

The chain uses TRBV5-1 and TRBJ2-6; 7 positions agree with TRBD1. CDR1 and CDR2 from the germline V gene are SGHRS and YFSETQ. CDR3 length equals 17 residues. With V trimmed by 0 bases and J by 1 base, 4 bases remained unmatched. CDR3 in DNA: TGCGCCAGCAGCTTGGAACAGGGGTCGTCTGGGGCCAACGTCCTGACTTTC. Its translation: CASSLEQGSSGANVLTF.

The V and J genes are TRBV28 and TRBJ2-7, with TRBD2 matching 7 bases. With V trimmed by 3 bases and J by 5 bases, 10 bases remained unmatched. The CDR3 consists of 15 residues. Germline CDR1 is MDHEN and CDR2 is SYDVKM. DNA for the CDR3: TGTGCCAGCAGTTTTCTGGGCGGGAGTGGCCACGAGCAGTACTTC. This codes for CASSFLGGSGHEQYF.

CDR3 DNA sequence: TGTGCCAGCAGCTTAGAGGTCAGAGCGGGAACGCCGTACGAGCAGTACTTC. Protein product: CASSLEVRAGTPYEQYF. The chain has TRBV11-2 and TRBJ2-7; 7 bases align to TRBD2. Looked up from germline, CDR1 is SGHAT and CDR2 is FQNNGV. The junction had 12 bases not matched to a gene; V was cut back by 0 bases and J by 4 bases. CDR3 size: 17 residues.

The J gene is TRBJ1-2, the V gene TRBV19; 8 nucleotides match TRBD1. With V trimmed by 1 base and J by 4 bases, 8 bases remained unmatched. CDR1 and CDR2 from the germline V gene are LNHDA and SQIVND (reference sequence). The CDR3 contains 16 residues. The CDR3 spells CASSIVAGGSSYGYTF. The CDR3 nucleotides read TGTGCCAGTAGTATAGTAGCAGGGGGCAGCAGCTATGGCTACACCTTC.

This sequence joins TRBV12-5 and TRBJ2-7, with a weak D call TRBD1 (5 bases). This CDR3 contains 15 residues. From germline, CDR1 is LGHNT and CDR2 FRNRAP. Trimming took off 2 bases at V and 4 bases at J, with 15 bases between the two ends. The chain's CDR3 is CASGLRPRVGYEQYF. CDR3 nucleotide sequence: TGTGCTAGTGGTTTGCGGCCCAGGGTGGGGTACGAGCAGTACTTC.

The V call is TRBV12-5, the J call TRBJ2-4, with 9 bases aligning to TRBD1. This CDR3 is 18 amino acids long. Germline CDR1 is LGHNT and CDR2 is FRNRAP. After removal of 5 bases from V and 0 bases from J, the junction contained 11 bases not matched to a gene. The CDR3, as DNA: TGTGCTAGTGGTCACAACCCCCGGGACAGGGTAGCCAAAAACATTCAGTACTTC. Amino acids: CASGHNPRDRVAKNIQYF. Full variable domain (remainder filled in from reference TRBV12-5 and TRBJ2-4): DARVTQTPRHKVTEMGQEVTMRCQPILGHNTVFWYRQTMMQGLELLAYFRNRAPLDDSGMPKDRFSAEMPDATLATLKIQPSEPRDSAVYFCASGHNPRDRVAKNIQYFGAGTRLSVL.

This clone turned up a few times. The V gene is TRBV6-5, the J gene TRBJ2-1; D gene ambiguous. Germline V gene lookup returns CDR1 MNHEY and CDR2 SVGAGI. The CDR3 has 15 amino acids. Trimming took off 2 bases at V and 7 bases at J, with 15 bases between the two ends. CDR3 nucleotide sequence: TGTGCCAGCAGTTACGACTCCTTGCCTGGGAATGAGCAGTTCTTC. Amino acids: CASSYDSLPGNEQFF.

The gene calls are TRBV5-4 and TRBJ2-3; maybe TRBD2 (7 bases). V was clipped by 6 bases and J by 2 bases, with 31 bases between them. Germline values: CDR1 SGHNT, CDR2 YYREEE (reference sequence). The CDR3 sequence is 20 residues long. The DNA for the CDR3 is TGTGCCAGCAAAGCTCAGTGGGGCAGTAGGGGGGGGGAGAACACAGATACGCAGTATTTT. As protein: CASKAQWGSRGGENTDTQYF.

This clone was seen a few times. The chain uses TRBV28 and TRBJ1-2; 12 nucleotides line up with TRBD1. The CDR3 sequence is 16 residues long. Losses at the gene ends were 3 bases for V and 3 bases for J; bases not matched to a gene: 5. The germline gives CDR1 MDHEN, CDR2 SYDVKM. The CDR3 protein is CASSLARDRGHYGYTF. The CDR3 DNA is TGTGCCAGCAGTTTGGCCCGGGACAGGGGGCACTATGGCTACACCTTC.

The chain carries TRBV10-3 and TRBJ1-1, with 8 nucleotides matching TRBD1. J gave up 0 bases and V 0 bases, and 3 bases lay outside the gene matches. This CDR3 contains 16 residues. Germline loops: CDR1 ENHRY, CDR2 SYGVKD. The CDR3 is CAISESTGGMNTEAFF. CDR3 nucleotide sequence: TGTGCCATCAGTGAGTCCACAGGGGGGATGAACACTGAAGCTTTCTTT.

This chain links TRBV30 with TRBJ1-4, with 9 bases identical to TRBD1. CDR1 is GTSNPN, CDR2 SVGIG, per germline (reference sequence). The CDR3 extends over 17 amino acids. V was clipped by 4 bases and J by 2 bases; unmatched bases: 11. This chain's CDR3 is CAWTGTGSMGTNEKLFF. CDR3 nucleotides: TGTGCCTGGACCGGGACAGGGTCAATGGGTACTAATGAAAAACTGTTTTTT.

The CDR3 protein is CASSPSRGYEQYF. The CDR3 DNA reads as TGTGCCAGCAGCCCGAGTCGTGGCTACGAGCAGTACTTC. The gene calls are TRBV13 and TRBJ2-7; no reliable D call. V lost 5 bases and J lost 3, with 11 bases in between. Germline CDR1 reads PRHDT; CDR2 reads FYEKMQ (reference sequence). The CDR3 sequence is 13 residues long. Full variable domain (outside the CDR3, taken from reference TRBV13 and TRBJ2-7): AAGVIQSPRHLIKEKRETATLKCYPIPRHDTVYWYQQGPGQDPQFLISFYEKMQSDKGSIPDRFSAQQFSDYHSELNMSSLELGDSALYFCASSPSRGYEQYFGPGTRLTVT.

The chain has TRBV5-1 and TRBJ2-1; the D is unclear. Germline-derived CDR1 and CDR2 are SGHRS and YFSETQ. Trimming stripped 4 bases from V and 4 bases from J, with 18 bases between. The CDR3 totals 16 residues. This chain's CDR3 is CASSPSEFPLYNEQFF. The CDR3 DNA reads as TGCGCCAGCAGCCCCTCGGAGTTTCCCCTATACAATGAGCAGTTCTTC.